A selection of T cell receptor beta chains follows, all from one sample in a study of graft-versus-host responses after intestinal transplantation. Here immunoSEQ multiplex PCR was the method, and the copy in TCRdb shows in-frame clones only, minus some. In the table there are approximately 58,000 clones, around nine tenths of which are singletons. The material sequenced was PBMCs, taken around 120 days after intestinal transplantation. The receptors here all came from a human patient who received an intestinal transplant, so some T cells may come from the graft donor. Both conserved end residues are part of each CDR3. The order of the fields is clone size, D gene, V gene, J gene, CDR3 DNA, CDR3 protein. A D gene is named only where the DNA matches it firmly. Size values are once, few and many counts, or a class for expanded clones, and some rows have none.

clone_size: -; d_call: TRBD2; v_call: TRBV6-5; j_call: TRBJ2-7; cdr3_nt: TGTGCCAGCTGGCCTAGCGGGAGTGCCTACGAGCAGTACTTC; cdr3_aa: CASWPSGSAYEQYF
clone_size: -; d_call: TRBD2; v_call: TRBV5-4; j_call: TRBJ2-7; cdr3_nt: TGTGCCAGCAGCCATCCACCGGGACTAGTTCAGGACGAGCAGTACTTC; cdr3_aa: CASSHPPGLVQDEQYF
clone_size: -; d_call: TRBD1; v_call: TRBV28; j_call: TRBJ2-7; cdr3_nt: TGTGCCAGCAGGTCCGGGACAGCCTTTTACGAGCAGTACTTC; cdr3_aa: CASRSGTAFYEQYF
clone_size: -; d_call: -; v_call: TRBV6-1; j_call: TRBJ2-7; cdr3_nt: TGTGCCAGCAGTGAGGTGGTTGCTTGGGCCAGCTCCTACGAGCAGTACTTC; cdr3_aa: CASSEVVAWASSYEQYF
clone_size: -; d_call: -; v_call: TRBV30; j_call: TRBJ2-3; cdr3_nt: TGTGCCTGGAGTGTACGAGGGGATACGCAGTATTTT; cdr3_aa: CAWSVRGDTQYF
clone_size: -; d_call: TRBD1; v_call: TRBV11-3; j_call: TRBJ2-7; cdr3_nt: TGTGCCAGCAGCACCGGTGGGGACAGGGTCTACGAGCAGTACTTC; cdr3_aa: CASSTGGDRVYEQYF
clone_size: -; d_call: -; v_call: TRBV27; j_call: TRBJ2-7; cdr3_nt: TGTGCCAGCCGGGGCGGGACCTCCTACGAGCAGTACTTC; cdr3_aa: CASRGGTSYEQYF
clone_size: -; d_call: TRBD2; v_call: TRBV7-6; j_call: TRBJ2-3; cdr3_nt: TGTGCCAGTATGGAACTAGCGGGAGCTCCAGATACGCAGTATTTT; cdr3_aa: CASMELAGAPDTQYF
clone_size: -; d_call: -; v_call: TRBV6-6; j_call: TRBJ1-6; cdr3_nt: TGTGCCAGCATCCCCTCGTTAGGATCTGGCAATTCACCCCTCCACTTT; cdr3_aa: CASIPSLGSGNSPLHF
clone_size: once; d_call: -; v_call: TRBV6-4; j_call: TRBJ2-3; cdr3_nt: TGTGCCAGCAGTGAGGCGGGACACACAGATACGCAGTATTTT; cdr3_aa: CASSEAGHTDTQYF
clone_size: -; d_call: -; v_call: TRBV5-1; j_call: TRBJ2-1; cdr3_nt: TGCGCCAGCAGCTTGGGGGCCGGGAGCTCCTACAATGAGCAGTTCTTC; cdr3_aa: CASSLGAGSSYNEQFF
clone_size: -; d_call: TRBD2; v_call: TRBV27; j_call: TRBJ2-3; cdr3_nt: TGTGCCAGCACCTCGCTAGCGGGGGGATACACAGATACGCAGTATTTT; cdr3_aa: CASTSLAGGYTDTQYF
clone_size: -; d_call: TRBD2; v_call: TRBV27; j_call: TRBJ2-1; cdr3_nt: TGTGCCAGCAGTACACTAGCGGGAGTAGTAGATGAGCAGTTCTTC; cdr3_aa: CASSTLAGVVDEQFF
clone_size: -; d_call: -; v_call: TRBV2; j_call: TRBJ1-2; cdr3_nt: TGTGCCAGCAGCTCTCAGGGGATGCTTGGCTACACCTTC; cdr3_aa: CASSSQGMLGYTF